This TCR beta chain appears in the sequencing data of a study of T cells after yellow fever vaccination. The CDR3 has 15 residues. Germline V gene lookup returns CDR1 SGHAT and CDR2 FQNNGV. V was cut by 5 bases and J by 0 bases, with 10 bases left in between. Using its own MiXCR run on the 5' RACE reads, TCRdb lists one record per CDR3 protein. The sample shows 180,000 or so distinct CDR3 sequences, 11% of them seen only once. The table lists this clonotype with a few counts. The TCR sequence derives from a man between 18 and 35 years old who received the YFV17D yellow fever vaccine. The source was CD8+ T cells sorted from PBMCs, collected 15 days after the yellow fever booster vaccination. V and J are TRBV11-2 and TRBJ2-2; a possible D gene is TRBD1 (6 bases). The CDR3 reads CASSKQGPNTGELFF. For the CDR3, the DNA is TGTGCCAGCAGCAAACAGGGTCCGAACACCGGGGAGCTGTTTTTT.